The clone carrying this T cell receptor beta chain showed up just a few times. Its antigen is not known. Researchers reported that TCR beta cDNA libraries carried unique molecular identifiers. Each CDR3 protein is one row after TCRdb ran MiXCR on the PCR reads. The table lists hundreds of thousands of distinct CDR3 sequences, less than 35% of them singletons, with approximately 0.55% in the top ten. Germline loops: CDR1 MDHEN, CDR2 SYDVKM. Trimming took 4 bases from V and 8 from J, leaving 11 bases between them. The CDR3 runs 12 residues. The source of the sample is a study of post-analysis software for immune sequencing data. Study results and caveats: The study found TRBV5-6, TRBV5-1 and TRBV20-1 among several TRBV segments more frequent in patients than controls.

The genes are TRBV28 and TRBJ1-2; D ambiguous. Source material: blood. This receptor was taken from a girl aged 5 to 17 with multiple sclerosis. CDR3 sequence reads: CASSSTVKGYTF. The CDR3 DNA sequence: TGTGCCAGCAGTTCGACGGTGAAAGGCTACACCTTC.